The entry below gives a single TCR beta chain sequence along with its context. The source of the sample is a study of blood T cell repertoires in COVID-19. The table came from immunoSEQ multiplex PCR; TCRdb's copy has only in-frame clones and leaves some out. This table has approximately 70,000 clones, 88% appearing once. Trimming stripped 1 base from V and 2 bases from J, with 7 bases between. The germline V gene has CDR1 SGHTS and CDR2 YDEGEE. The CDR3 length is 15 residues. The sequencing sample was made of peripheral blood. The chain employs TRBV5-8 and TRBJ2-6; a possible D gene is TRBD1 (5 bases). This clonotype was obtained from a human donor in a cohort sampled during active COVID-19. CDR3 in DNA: TGTGCCAGCAGCTTGAAGGGGACTGGGGCCAACGTCCTGACTTTC. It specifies CASSLKGTGANVLTF.